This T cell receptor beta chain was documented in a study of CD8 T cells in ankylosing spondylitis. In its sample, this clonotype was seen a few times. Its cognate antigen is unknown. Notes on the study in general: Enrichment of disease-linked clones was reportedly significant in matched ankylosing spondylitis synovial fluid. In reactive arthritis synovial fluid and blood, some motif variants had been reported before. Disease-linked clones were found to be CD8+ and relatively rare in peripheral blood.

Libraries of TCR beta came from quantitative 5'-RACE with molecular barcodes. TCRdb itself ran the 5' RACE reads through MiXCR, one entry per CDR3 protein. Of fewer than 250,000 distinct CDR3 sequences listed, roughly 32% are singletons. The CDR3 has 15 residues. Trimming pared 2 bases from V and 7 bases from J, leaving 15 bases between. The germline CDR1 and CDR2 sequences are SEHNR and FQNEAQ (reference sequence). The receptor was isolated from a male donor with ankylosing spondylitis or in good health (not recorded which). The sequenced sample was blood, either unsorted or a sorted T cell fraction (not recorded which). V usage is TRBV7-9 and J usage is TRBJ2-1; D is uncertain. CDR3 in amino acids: CASSLQSPTINEQFF. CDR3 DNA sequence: TGTGCCAGCAGCTTACAATCTCCCACGATTAATGAGCAGTTCTTC.